The sequence of this TCR beta chain was determined in a study of T cells in localized non-small cell lung cancer. General study results and limits: There was higher T cell clonality in uninvolved adjacent lung than in tumor, and it was highest there. Longer overall survival accompanied higher blood T cell density. In adjacent lung appeared a median 57 of the top 100 tumor clones.

Assay used: immunoSEQ multiplex PCR; TCRdb lists only in-frame clones, some missing. The table has around 8,000 clones, 85% to 95% seen once. Details on this clone: Its matching antigen is unknown.

V dropped 0 bases and J dropped 5; count of bases not matched to a gene: 5. Germline CDR1 is SQVTM and CDR2 is ANQGSEA. The CDR3 runs to 14 residues. This receptor was taken from a woman aged 40-70 years with stage I lung adenocarcinoma. The specimen comprised peripheral blood, sampled before any cancer treatment. The J gene is TRBJ2-5, the V gene TRBV29-1, with TRBD1 matching over 8 bases. For the CDR3, the DNA is TGCAGCGTTGAAGATGGCAGGGGGCCGGAGACCCAGTACTTC. The encoded protein is CSVEDGRGPETQYF.